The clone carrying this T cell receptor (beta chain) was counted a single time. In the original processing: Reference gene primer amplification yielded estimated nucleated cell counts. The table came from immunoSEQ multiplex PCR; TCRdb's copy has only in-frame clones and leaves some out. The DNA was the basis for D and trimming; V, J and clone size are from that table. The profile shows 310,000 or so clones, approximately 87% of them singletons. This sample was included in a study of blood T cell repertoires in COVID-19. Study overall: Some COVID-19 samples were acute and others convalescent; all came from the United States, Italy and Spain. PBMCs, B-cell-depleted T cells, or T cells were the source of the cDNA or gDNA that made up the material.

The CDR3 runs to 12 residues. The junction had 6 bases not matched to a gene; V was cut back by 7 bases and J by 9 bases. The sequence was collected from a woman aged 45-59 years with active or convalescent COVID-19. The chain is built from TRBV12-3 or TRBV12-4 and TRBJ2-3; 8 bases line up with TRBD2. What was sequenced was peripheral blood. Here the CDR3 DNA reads TGTGCCAGCACCATCGGGGGGGGAACGCAGTATTTT. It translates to CASTIGGGTQYF.